This T cell receptor beta chain is from a study of cytotoxic CD8 clonotypes in ibrutinib-treated CLL. Study summary: Samples had a mean of around 250,000 productive templates and almost 95,000 productive rearrangements. General study points: Few clonotypes were public, and these shrank or held steady under treatment. Baseline levels were approached again at progression, after clonality had risen at ibrutinib response. Baseline values of clonality outstripped age-matched healthy donors and followed circulating CD8+ T-cell counts.

The CDR3 is 15 residues long. Germline trimming cut 2 bases from V and 5 bases from J; bases unmatched to any gene: 9. Germline lookup yields CDR1 ENHRY and CDR2 SYGVKD. The method was immunoSEQ multiplex PCR; TCRdb's version includes in-frame clones alone and lacks a portion of them. Among 110,000 to 150,000 clones listed, approximately 90% were seen once. Worth noting for this clone: Its specificity is unknown.

The V gene is TRBV10-3, the J gene TRBJ2-7; 7 nucleotides agree with TRBD2. The clonotype was recovered from a human donor with chronic lymphocytic leukemia. The material sequenced was PBMCs, taken after 12 months of ibrutinib treatment. In nucleotides, the CDR3 is TGTGCCATCAGTGAGATTCCCGAGACTAGCAACGAGCAGTACTTC. Translating gives CAISEIPETSNEQYF.